This T cell receptor beta chain was observed in a study of cytomegalovirus exposure and HLA in healthy donors. In the study overall: The 100 to 150 validation repertoires used the same platform as the 650 to 850 first-cohort repertoires, a later analysis reported.

The CDR3 has 16 residues. Germline CDR1 MDHEN, CDR2 SYDVKM. V gave up 5 bases and J gave up 1 base, with 17 bases separating them. Sequencing was performed with immunoSEQ multiplex PCR; in TCRdb, only in-frame clones are kept and a portion is missing. In the table there are about 180,000 clones, around nine tenths of which are singletons. The V call is TRBV28, the J call TRBJ1-2; D is perhaps TRBD1 (5 bases). This sequence was found in a man in his late teens or twenties in good health and CMV-seropositive. Sequencing was carried out using PBMCs. CDR3: CASSPQGGTFNYGYTF. In DNA, the CDR3 is TGTGCCAGCAGTCCCCAGGGCGGGACTTTTAACTATGGCTACACCTTC.